The 26 T cell receptor beta chains below come from one sample, sequenced in a study of shared clonotypes between healthy human individuals. Clones were read by immunoSEQ multiplex PCR, and TCRdb kept only the in-frame ones, dropping some. The sample has millions of clones, roughly 91% seen once. CD45RO-negative, CCR7-positively selected cells formed the naive CD8 fraction, excluding terminally differentiated effector memory CD45RA+ cells. Source material: naive CD8+ T cells from PBMCs. These receptors all come from a man between 18 and 29 years old in good health. Some clones in this sample may be carry-over from other donors' samples.

V gene TRBV7-8 combines with J gene TRBJ2-7; 12 positions match TRBD2. Germline CDR1 SGHVS, CDR2 FQNEAQ. The V segment lost 3 bases and the J segment 1 base; nucleotides outside the gene matches: 4. CDR3 length: 16 residues. In DNA, the CDR3 is TGTGCCAGCAGCTTTTTCGGGACTAGCGGGTCCTACGAGCAGTACTTC. Its protein product is CASSFFGTSGSYEQYF.

This chain connects TRBV28 to TRBJ1-4; possible D gene TRBD1, 6 bases. CDR3 length: 15 amino acids. From germline, CDR1 is MDHEN and CDR2 SYDVKM. V was cut by 3 bases and J by 9 bases, with 17 bases left in between. The DNA for the CDR3 is TGTGCCAGCAGTTTTTTACAGGGCTTTGCTCAAAAACTGTTTTTT. It encodes CASSFLQGFAQKLFF.

This clone was seen once. This chain connects TRBV18 to TRBJ2-7; 8 nucleotides align to TRBD2. The CDR3 runs 15 residues. V was pared by 3 bases and J by 3 bases, with 7 bases of the junction left unmatched. From germline, CDR1 is KGHSH and CDR2 LQKENI. The CDR3 DNA follows: TGTGCCAGCTCACCGGAGGCTAGCGGGTTCTACGAGCAGTACTTC. Protein: CASSPEASGFYEQYF.

The rearrangement uses TRBV4-3 and TRBJ2-1; D possibly corresponds to TRBD2 (5 bases). The CDR3 runs 14 residues. Trimming stripped 1 base from V and 5 bases from J, with 9 bases between. From germline, CDR1 is LGHNA and CDR2 YSLEER. CDR3: CASSQANGDNEQFF. In nucleotides, the CDR3 is TGCGCCAGCAGCCAAGCAAACGGGGACAATGAGCAGTTCTTC.

This rearrangement joins TRBV2 to TRBJ2-3, with D possibly TRBD1 on 5 matching bases. Trimming left V 3 bases short and J 5 bases short, with 9 bases between. CDR1 and CDR2 from the germline V gene are SNHLY and FYNNEI. The CDR3 runs 13 residues. The CDR3 bases are TGTGCCAGCAGTGACAGGGTCGAAGATACGCAGTATTTT. Amino acid sequence: CASSDRVEDTQYF.

CDR3 region: CASSGGGGTEAFF. The CDR3 coding sequence is TGTGCCAGCAGTGGAGGTGGTGGCACTGAAGCTTTCTTT. The genes are TRBV7-3 and TRBJ1-1, with D unresolved. This CDR3 has 13 residues. The V end was cut by 6 bases, the J end by 4 bases, with 12 bases between. Germline V gene sequence: CDR1 SGHTA, CDR2 FQGTGA. Variable domain in full (rest from reference TRBV7-3 and TRBJ1-1): GAGVSQTPSNKVTEKGKYVELRCDPISGHTALYWYRQSLGQGPEFLIYFQGTGAADDSGLPNDRFFAVRPEGSVSTLKIQRTERGDSAVYLCASSGGGGTEAFFGQGTRLTVV.

CDR3 amino acids: CASSFPGPPLEQFF. Here the CDR3 DNA reads TGTGCCAGCAGCTTCCCAGGACCTCCCCTTGAGCAGTTCTTC. The V call is TRBV5-4, the J call TRBJ2-1; D is unresolved. Germline V CDR1 and CDR2: SGHNT, YYREEE (reference sequence). This CDR3 region has 14 residues. Between the trimmed V and J ends, which lost 2 bases and 9 bases, there was a span of 15 bases.

This clone has only one observation. The J gene is TRBJ1-4, the V gene TRBV28; D remains unclear. The CDR3 is 15 amino acids. CDR1 is MDHEN, CDR2 SYDVKM, per germline. V lost 3 bases, J lost 8 bases, and 16 bases lay in between. The CDR3: CASSFISTIGEKLFF. The CDR3 bases are TGTGCCAGCAGTTTCATTTCTACTATCGGGGAAAAACTGTTTTTT.

This clone was picked up one time. The chain links TRBV9 to TRBJ2-7, with 9 bases lining up with TRBD2. Germline trimming cut 4 bases from V and 4 bases from J; bases unmatched to any gene: 6. The V gene's germline CDR1 is SGDLS and CDR2 YYNGEE. This CDR3 contains 14 residues. The CDR3: CASSLISGSYEQYF. In DNA form, the CDR3 reads TGTGCCAGCAGCCTTATTAGCGGGAGTTACGAGCAGTACTTC.

This chain joins TRBV10-3 and TRBJ1-2; 7 bases match TRBD1. The CDR3 is 15 amino acids. CDR1 is ENHRY and CDR2 is SYGVKD in the germline V gene. Germline trimming cut 9 bases from V and 0 bases from J; bases unmatched to any gene: 10. Written as DNA, the CDR3 is TGTGCCATTTTCACACGGGACAGTCCTAACTATGGCTACACCTTC. Its protein is CAIFTRDSPNYGYTF.

The genes are TRBV9 and TRBJ2-1; 8 nucleotides match TRBD1. The CDR3 sequence is 14 residues long. Trimming removed 4 bases from V and 7 bases from J; junction bases left unmatched: 7. Germline values: CDR1 SGDLS, CDR2 YYNGEE. The CDR3: CASSQGQGGNEQFF. For the CDR3, the DNA is TGTGCCAGCAGCCAAGGACAGGGTGGTAATGAGCAGTTCTTC.

The V call is TRBV9, the J call TRBJ1-3; a possible D gene is TRBD1 (6 bases). This CDR3 region has 14 residues. Germline V lookup: CDR1 SGDLS, CDR2 YYNGEE. V was cut by 0 bases and J by 3 bases, with 7 bases left in between. CDR3 residues: CASSVARGGNTIYF. The DNA of the CDR3 is TGTGCCAGCAGCGTAGCCAGGGGTGGAAACACCATATATTTT.

As concerns this clone: This same CDR3 is encoded by further DNA sequences in the sample. The chain has TRBV28 and TRBJ1-2, with no clear D. The CDR3 runs 13 residues. Germline lookup yields CDR1 MDHEN and CDR2 SYDVKM. V was cut by 2 bases and J by 2 bases, with 6 bases left in between. CDR3 sequence reads: CASSLSRNYGYTF. CDR3 DNA sequence: TGTGCCAGCAGTTTAAGTAGGAACTATGGCTACACCTTC.

V gene TRBV27 combines with J gene TRBJ2-3; TRBD1 is a possible D gene (7 bases). CDR1 is MNHEY, CDR2 SMNVEV, per germline (reference sequence). The CDR3 totals 15 residues. The V end was cut by 7 bases, the J end by 0 bases, with 14 bases between. CDR3 sequence reads: CASTGGGKSTDTQYF. In nucleotides, the CDR3 is TGTGCCAGCACCGGAGGGGGCAAGAGCACAGATACGCAGTATTTT.

The J gene is TRBJ2-3, the V gene TRBV30, with 7 bases lining up with TRBD1. This CDR3 is built from 16 residues. Germline trimming cut 2 bases from V and 0 bases from J; bases unmatched to any gene: 8. Germline V gives CDR1 GTSNPN, CDR2 SVGIG (reference sequence). The CDR3 region is CAWSPQGQPSTDTQYF. CDR3 DNA: TGTGCCTGGAGTCCTCAGGGACAGCCAAGCACAGATACGCAGTATTTT.

The gene calls are TRBV4-2 and TRBJ2-7; D unclear. The V end was cut by 4 bases, the J end by 0 bases, with 7 bases between. In germline, CDR1 is LGHNA, CDR2 YNFKEQ. The length of the CDR3 is 13 residues. The CDR3 coding sequence is TGTGCCAGCAGCCCAAGTACCTCCTACGAGCAGTACTTC. It specifies CASSPSTSYEQYF.

About this clone itself: The sample has other DNA sequences that encode this CDR3 too. The genes are TRBV27 and TRBJ2-1; D uncertain. Germline V lookup: CDR1 MNHEY, CDR2 SMNVEV (reference sequence). V was shortened by 2 bases and J by 0 bases, with 8 bases between the two germline ends. The CDR3 spans 15 residues. The chain's CDR3 is CASSLRAPSYNEQFF. The CDR3 DNA follows: TGTGCCAGCAGTTTACGGGCCCCCTCCTACAATGAGCAGTTCTTC.

The CDR3 DNA sequence: TGTGCCAGCAGCCCTCGTCCGGGAGGGACCTACAATGAGCAGTTCTTC. This gives the protein CASSPRPGGTYNEQFF. The chain carries TRBV9 and TRBJ2-1, with 8 bases fitting TRBD2. This CDR3 spans 16 amino acids. Per the germline V gene, CDR1 is SGDLS and CDR2 is YYNGEE. The J segment lost 2 bases and the V segment lost 4 bases, leaving 8 bases of the junction unmatched. Using reference TRBV9 and TRBJ2-1 for the parts outside the CDR3, the full variable domain is DSGVTQTPKHLITATGQRVTLRCSPRSGDLSVYWYQQSLDQGLQFLIQYYNGEERAKGNILERFSAQQFPDLHSELNLSSLELGDSALYFCASSPRPGGTYNEQFFGPGTRLTVL.

V and J are TRBV7-6 and TRBJ1-3; D might be TRBD1 (5 bases). V dropped 5 bases and J dropped 4 bases, with 18 bases sitting between them. CDR3 length: 16 amino acids. Germline values: CDR1 SGHVS, CDR2 FNYEAQ. The CDR3 here is CASSLGTAGAGNTIYF. As DNA, the CDR3 is TGTGCCAGCAGCCTGGGGACCGCGGGAGCCGGAAACACCATATATTTT.

The rearrangement uses TRBV7-9 and TRBJ2-1; TRBD2 matches at 11 bases. V was clipped by 5 bases and J by 8 bases; unmatched bases: 8. This CDR3 comprises 15 residues. Germline CDR1 and CDR2: SEHNR and FQNEAQ (reference sequence). The CDR3 DNA reads TGTGCCAGCAGCCCTAGCGGGAGGTATGGGTATGAGCAGTTCTTC. Protein product: CASSPSGRYGYEQFF. The full variable domain, completed using reference TRBV7-9 and TRBJ2-1, is DTGVSQNPRHKITKRGQNVTFRCDPISEHNRLYWYRQTLGQGPEFLTYFQNEAQLEKSRLLSDRFSAERPKGSFSTLEIQRTEQGDSAMYLCASSPSGRYGYEQFFGPGTRLTVL.

This clone came up a few times. The genes are TRBV30 and TRBJ1-1, with a possible D match to TRBD1 (5 bases). V was shortened by 2 bases and J by 3 bases, with 10 bases between the two germline ends. This CDR3 is built from 13 residues. CDR1 is GTSNPN and CDR2 is SVGIG in the germline V gene (reference sequence). The CDR3 nucleotides are TGTGCCTGGAGTCCAGGGCCTGACACTGAAGCTTTCTTT. Its protein product is CAWSPGPDTEAFF.

This rearrangement joins TRBV2 to TRBJ1-4, with no clear D. Germline V gene data show CDR1 as SNHLY and CDR2 as FYNNEI. The CDR3 is 14 amino acids. The V end lost 1 base, the J end lost 2 bases, and 5 bases lay between the germline ends. For the CDR3, the DNA is TGTGCCAGCAGTGAAGGGTGGACTAATGAAAAACTGTTTTTT. Protein sequence: CASSEGWTNEKLFF. Full variable domain (remainder filled in from reference TRBV2 and TRBJ1-4): EPEVTQTPSHQVTQMGQEVILRCVPISNHLYFYWYRQILGQKVEFLVSFYNNEISEKSEIFDDQFSVERPDGSNFTLKIRSTKLEDSAMYFCASSEGWTNEKLFFGSGTQLSVL.

CDR3 DNA sequence: TGTGCCAGCAACCCGGGACTAGCGGAGTACACAGATACGCAGTATTTT. Its translation is CASNPGLAEYTDTQYF. This sequence joins TRBV7-2 and TRBJ2-3; 11 bases fit TRBD2. This CDR3 spans 16 amino acids. Germline V gene data show CDR1 as SGHTA and CDR2 as FQGNSA. After removal of 7 bases from V and 2 bases from J, the junction contained 8 bases not matched to a gene. Full variable domain (missing parts from reference TRBV7-2 and TRBJ2-3): GAGVSQSPSNKVTEKGKDVELRCDPISGHTALYWYRQSLGQGLEFLIYFQGNSAPDKSGLPSDRFSAERTGGSVSTLTIQRTQQEDSAVYLCASNPGLAEYTDTQYFGPGTRLTVL.

The V gene is TRBV28, the J gene TRBJ2-7; D not certain. CDR3 length equals 15 residues. Trimming took off 11 bases at V and 0 bases at J, with 20 bases between the two ends. Germline-derived CDR1 and CDR2 are MDHEN and SYDVKM. CDR3 bases: TGTGCCGTAACCCCCCAGACCGAGTCCTCCTACGAGCAGTACTTC. Amino acids: CAVTPQTESSYEQYF.

The chain recombines TRBV27 with TRBJ2-7, with a tentative D call TRBD1 (5 bases). The germline gives CDR1 MNHEY, CDR2 SMNVEV (reference sequence). Trimming cost V 1 base and J 4 bases, with 11 bases left between them. The CDR3 runs 14 residues. The CDR3 spells CASSLFRTNYEQYF. The CDR3 DNA is TGTGCCAGCAGTTTATTCCGGACAAATTACGAGCAGTACTTC.

The J gene is TRBJ2-7, the V gene TRBV27; D remains unclear. Per germline, CDR1 MNHEY and CDR2 SMNVEV (reference sequence). The V gene lost 5 bases and the J gene lost 0 bases, with 14 bases spanning the gap. The CDR3 runs 15 residues. The CDR3 loop reads CASSINSISSYEQYF. In nucleotides, the CDR3 is TGTGCCAGCAGTATAAACAGCATCAGCTCCTACGAGCAGTACTTC.